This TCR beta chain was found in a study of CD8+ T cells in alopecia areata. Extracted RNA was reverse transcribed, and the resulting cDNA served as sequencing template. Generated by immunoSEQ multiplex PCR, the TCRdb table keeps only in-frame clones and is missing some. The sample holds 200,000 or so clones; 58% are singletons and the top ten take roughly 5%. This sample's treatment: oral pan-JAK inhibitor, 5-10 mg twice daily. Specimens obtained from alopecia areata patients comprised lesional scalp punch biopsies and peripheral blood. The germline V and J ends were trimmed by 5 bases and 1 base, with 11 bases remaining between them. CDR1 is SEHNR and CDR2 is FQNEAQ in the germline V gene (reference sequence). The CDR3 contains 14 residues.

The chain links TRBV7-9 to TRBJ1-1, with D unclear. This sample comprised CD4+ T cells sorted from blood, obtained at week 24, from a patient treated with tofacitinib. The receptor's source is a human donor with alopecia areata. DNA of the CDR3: TGTGCCAGCAGCCCCCTGTTACGGAACACTGAAGCTTTCTTT. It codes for CASSPLLRNTEAFF.